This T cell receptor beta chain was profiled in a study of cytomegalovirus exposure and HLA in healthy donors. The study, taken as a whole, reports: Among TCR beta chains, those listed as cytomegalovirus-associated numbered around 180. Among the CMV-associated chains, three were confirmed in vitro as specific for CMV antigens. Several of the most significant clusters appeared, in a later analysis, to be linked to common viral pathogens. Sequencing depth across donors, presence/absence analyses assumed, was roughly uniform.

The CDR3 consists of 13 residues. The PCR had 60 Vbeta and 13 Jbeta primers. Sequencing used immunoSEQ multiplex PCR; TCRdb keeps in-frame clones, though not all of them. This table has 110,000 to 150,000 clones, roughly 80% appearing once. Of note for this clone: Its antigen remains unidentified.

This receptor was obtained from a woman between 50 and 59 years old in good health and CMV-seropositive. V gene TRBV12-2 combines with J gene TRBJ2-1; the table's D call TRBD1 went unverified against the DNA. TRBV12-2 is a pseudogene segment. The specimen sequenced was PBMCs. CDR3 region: CASRKTGGNEQFF. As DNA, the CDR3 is TGTGCAAGTCGGAAGACAGGGGGCAATGAGCAGTTCTTC.